This paragraph reports one T cell receptor beta chain. Its antigen remains unidentified. It has no much larger one-base neighbor in the sample; base qualities were not kept. Receptor amplification or capture employed the immunoSEQ multiplex PCR assay. TCRdb carries this immuneACCESS record with in-frame sequences only. Its versions omit some clonotypes, under half of them owing to an unresolved V gene in the studies checked, with the rest unexplained. The sample profile shows about 160,000 clones; 85% to 95% of them were found once. More than 8% of the sample is held by the ten biggest clonotypes. The junction shows trimming of 0 bases on V and 4 bases on J, plus 12 bases between the germline ends. Via the germline V gene, CDR1 is LGHNA and CDR2 YSLEER. Its CDR3 holds 15 amino acids, cysteine through phenylalanine. Only the CDR3 part of the read is kept: 45 bases, read in frame from the first base.

This record belongs to a study of control samples from healthy donors and cancer patients (dated by TCRdb to between 2020 and 2021). Specimen: blood. The source of this sequence is a woman in her 40s in good health. The chain was built from TRBV4-3 and TRBJ1-2; matching of 5 bases hints at TRBD1 as the D gene. The CDR3 region reads CASSQDMGVGYGYTF. The sequence in DNA is TGCGCCAGCAGCCAAGATATGGGGGTTGGCTATGGCTACACCTTC.